The entry that follows covers one T cell receptor (beta chain) sequence. Trimming took 8 bases from V and 7 from J; bases not matched to a gene: 11. Germline CDR1 is SNHLY and CDR2 is FYNNEI. This CDR3 spans 15 amino acids. The record originates from a study of T cell changes during pregnancy in multiple sclerosis. Profiled with immunoSEQ multiplex PCR; TCRdb holds only in-frame clones, not every one. The table has approximately 130,000 clones, around 93% seen once. The sample in question was peripheral blood, obtained before pregnancy. This TCR came from a female donor with multiple sclerosis, enrolled in a pregnancy study. The V and J genes are TRBV2 and TRBJ2-4, with TRBD1 identical over 10 bases. This CDR3 is CASSYHPGQGNIQYF. CDR3 nucleotides: TGTGCCAGCTCTTACCACCCGGGACAGGGGAACATTCAGTACTTC. Variable domain in full (rest from reference TRBV2 and TRBJ2-4): EPEVTQTPSHQVTQMGQEVILRCVPISNHLYFYWYRQILGQKVEFLVSFYNNEISEKSEIFDDQFSVERPDGSNFTLKIRSTKLEDSAMYFCASSYHPGQGNIQYFGAGTRLSVL.